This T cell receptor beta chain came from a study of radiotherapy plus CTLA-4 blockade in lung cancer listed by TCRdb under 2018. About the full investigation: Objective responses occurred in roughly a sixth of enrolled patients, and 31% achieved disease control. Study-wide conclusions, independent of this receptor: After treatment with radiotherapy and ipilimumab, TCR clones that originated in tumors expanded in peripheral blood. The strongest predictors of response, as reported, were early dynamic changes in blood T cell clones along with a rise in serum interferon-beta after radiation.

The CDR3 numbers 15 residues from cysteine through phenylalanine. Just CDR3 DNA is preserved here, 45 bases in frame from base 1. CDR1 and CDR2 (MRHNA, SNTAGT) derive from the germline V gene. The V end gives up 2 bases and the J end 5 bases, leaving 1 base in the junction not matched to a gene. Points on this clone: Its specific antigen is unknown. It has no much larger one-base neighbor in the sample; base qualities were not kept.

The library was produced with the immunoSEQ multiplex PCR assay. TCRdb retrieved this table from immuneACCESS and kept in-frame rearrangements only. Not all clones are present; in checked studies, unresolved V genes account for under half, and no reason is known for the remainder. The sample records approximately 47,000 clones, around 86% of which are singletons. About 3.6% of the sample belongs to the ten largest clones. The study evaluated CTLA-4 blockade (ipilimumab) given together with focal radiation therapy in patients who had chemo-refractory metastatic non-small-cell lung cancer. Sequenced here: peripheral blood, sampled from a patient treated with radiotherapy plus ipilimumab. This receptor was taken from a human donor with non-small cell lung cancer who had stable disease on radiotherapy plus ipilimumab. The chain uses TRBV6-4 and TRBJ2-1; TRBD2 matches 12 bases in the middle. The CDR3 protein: CASSDLAGGDNEQFF. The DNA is TGTGCCAGCAGTGACCTAGCGGGGGGGGACAATGAGCAGTTCTTC.